The clone carrying this T cell receptor (beta chain) was seen more than once but under ten times. Antigen specificity is unknown. The length of the CDR3 is 13 residues. Germline-derived CDR1 and CDR2 are MNHEY and SVGAGI. V gave up 6 bases and J gave up 8 bases, with 16 bases separating them. The sample comes from a study of cytomegalovirus exposure and HLA in healthy donors. Findings and limits, study-wide: Most of the CMV-associated TCR beta chains (in a later analysis) appeared to be HLA-restricted. In a later analysis, donors in an Asian-associated ancestry cluster reportedly had fewer N-insertions in productive TCRs than the cohort mean.

PCR amplification relied on 60 Vbeta primers (plus 13 Jbeta primers). TCRdb keeps only in-frame clones here, not all; method: immunoSEQ multiplex PCR. This table has about 190,000 clones, roughly 81% appearing once. V gene TRBV6-5 combines with J gene TRBJ1-2; a possible D gene is TRBD1 (6 bases). This clonotype was sampled from a woman younger than 45 in good health and CMV-seropositive. The material sequenced was PBMCs. The CDR3 loop is CASRLGGAQGYTF. In nucleotides, the CDR3 is TGTGCCAGCAGACTCGGGGGGGCGCAGGGCTACACCTTC.